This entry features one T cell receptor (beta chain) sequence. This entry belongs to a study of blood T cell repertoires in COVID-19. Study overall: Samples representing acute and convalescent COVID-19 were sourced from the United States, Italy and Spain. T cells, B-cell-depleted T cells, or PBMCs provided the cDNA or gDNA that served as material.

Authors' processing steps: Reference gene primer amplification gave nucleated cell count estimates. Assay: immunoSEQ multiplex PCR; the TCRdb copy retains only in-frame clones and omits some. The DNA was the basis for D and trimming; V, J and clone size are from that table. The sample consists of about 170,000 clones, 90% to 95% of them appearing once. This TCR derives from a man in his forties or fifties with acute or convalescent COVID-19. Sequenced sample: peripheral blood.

CDR3 nucleotide sequence: TGTGCCAGCAGCACCCATGGCGGGAACCAAGAGACCCAGTACTTC. Amino acids: CASSTHGGNQETQYF. The chain uses TRBV13 and TRBJ2-5; possibly TRBD2 for D (6 bases). CDR1 PRHDT and CDR2 FYEKMQ come from the germline V gene (reference sequence). This CDR3 has 15 residues. With 5 bases removed from V and 0 bases from J, the gap between germline ends came to 13 bases.